These 9 T cell receptor beta chains originate from one sample sequenced in a study of cytomegalovirus exposure and HLA in healthy donors. Both 60 Vbeta primers and 13 Jbeta primers went into the PCR. Libraries were prepared by immunoSEQ multiplex PCR; TCRdb keeps only in-frame clonotypes and omits some of them. The sample holds under 150,000 clones, 82% seen once. Input material: PBMCs. The receptors were sampled from a woman between 18 and 29 years old in good health and CMV-seronegative.

This clone was picked up one time. The genes are TRBV10-3 and TRBJ2-1; perhaps TRBD2 as D (6 bases). Trimming took off 4 bases at V and 7 bases at J, with 11 bases between the two ends. CDR3 length: 13 amino acids. Germline CDR1 ENHRY, CDR2 SYGVKD. CDR3 sequence reads: CAISVGTFNEQFF. The CDR3 DNA reads TGTGCCATCAGTGTAGGGACTTTTAATGAGCAGTTCTTC.

The chain employs TRBV5-1 and TRBJ1-1, with D maybe TRBD1 (5 bases). This CDR3 is built from 14 residues. Trimming pared 4 bases from V and 0 bases from J, leaving 10 bases between. Germline CDR1 SGHRS, CDR2 YFSETQ. CDR3 amino acids: CASSRLDMNTEAFF. The CDR3, as DNA: TGCGCCAGCAGCCGCTTGGACATGAACACTGAAGCTTTCTTT.

V gene TRBV5-1 combines with J gene TRBJ2-1; 7 bases agree with TRBD1. V was clipped by 1 base and J by 6 bases; unmatched bases: 10. The CDR3 contains 16 residues. Germline CDR1 reads SGHRS; CDR2 reads YFSETQ. The CDR3 DNA sequence: TGCGCCAGCAGCTTGCGATCGAGACAGGGTATCAATGAGCAGTTCTTC. It specifies CASSLRSRQGINEQFF.

V usage is TRBV5-6 and J usage is TRBJ1-2; TRBD1 matches 7 bases. V trimming: 0 bases; J trimming: 5 bases; junction bases outside the gene matches: 4. The CDR3 runs to 14 residues. Germline values: CDR1 SGHDT, CDR2 YYEEEE. The CDR3 DNA is TGTGCCAGCAGCTTGGAGGACAGGTTATATGGCTACACCTTC. Translated: CASSLEDRLYGYTF.

The rearrangement links TRBV18 to TRBJ1-3, with 7 nucleotides matching TRBD1. The J segment lost 1 base and the V segment lost 3 bases, leaving 9 bases of the junction unmatched. This CDR3 is 17 amino acids long. Germline V CDR1 and CDR2: KGHSH, LQKENI. CDR3 region: CASSPGTVPASGNTIYF. CDR3 sequence (DNA): TGTGCCAGCTCACCTGGGACAGTCCCTGCTTCTGGAAACACCATATATTTT.

In its sample, this clone was seen a few times. The chain employs TRBV28 and TRBJ2-7; TRBD1 might be the D (6 bases). Germline lookup yields CDR1 MDHEN and CDR2 SYDVKM. V was shortened by 5 bases and J by 3 bases, with 17 bases between the two germline ends. There are 15 residues in the CDR3. The DNA for the CDR3 is TGTGCCAGCAGTACGACGTCCGGGACATACTACGAGCAGTACGTC. This translates into CASSTTSGTYYEQYV.

For this clone: Other nucleotide sequences from this sample produce the same CDR3. The chain is built from TRBV28 and TRBJ2-7; maybe TRBD2 (6 bases). The CDR3 extends over 13 amino acids. CDR1 and CDR2 from the germline V gene are MDHEN and SYDVKM. Between the trimmed V and J ends, which lost 2 bases and 3 bases, there was a span of 8 bases. The DNA of the CDR3 is TGTGCCAGCAGTTTAGGGGGGAGCTACGAGCAGTACTTC. Amino acid sequence: CASSLGGSYEQYF.

This sequence joins TRBV2 and TRBJ2-2, with 10 bases that match TRBD2. The CDR3 spans 14 residues. The V segment lost 8 bases and the J segment 4 bases; nucleotides outside the gene matches: 4. Germline-derived CDR1 and CDR2 are SNHLY and FYNNEI. The CDR3 DNA reads as TGTGCCAGCGGACTAGCGGCGATCACCGGGGAGCTGTTTTTT. It encodes CASGLAAITGELFF.

The chain couples TRBV28 to TRBJ2-7, with D unresolved. The CDR3 extends over 14 amino acids. V gave up 7 bases and J gave up 2 bases, with 15 bases separating them. CDR1 is MDHEN, CDR2 SYDVKM, per germline. The CDR3 here is CASTMGRRAYEQYF. DNA for the CDR3: TGTGCCAGCACCATGGGCAGGCGCGCCTACGAGCAGTACTTC.